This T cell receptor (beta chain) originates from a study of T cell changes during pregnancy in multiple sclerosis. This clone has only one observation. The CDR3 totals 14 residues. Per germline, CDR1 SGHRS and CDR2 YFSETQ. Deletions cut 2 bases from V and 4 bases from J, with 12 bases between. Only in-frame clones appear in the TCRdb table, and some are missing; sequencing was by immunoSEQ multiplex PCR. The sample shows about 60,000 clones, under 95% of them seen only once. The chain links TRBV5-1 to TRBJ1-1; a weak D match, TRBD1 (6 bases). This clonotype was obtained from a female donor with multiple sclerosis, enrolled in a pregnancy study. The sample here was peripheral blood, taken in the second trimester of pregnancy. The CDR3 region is CASSLYRAATEAFF. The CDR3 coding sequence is TGCGCCAGCAGCTTATACAGGGCGGCCACTGAAGCTTTCTTT.